Following are 24 T cell receptor beta chains from one sample sequenced in a study of blood T cell repertoires in COVID-19. TCRdb's table, derived via immunoSEQ multiplex PCR, lists solely in-frame clones and lacks some. This sample has approximately 260,000 clones; nearly 90% occur once, and the top ten carry about 2.1%. Sequencing was performed on peripheral blood. These TCRs come from a woman in her sixties with COVID-19, enrolled during active disease.

CDR3 in DNA: TGTGCCAGCAGTGCACAGGCCTTTGAAGCTTTCTTT. Residues: CASSAQAFEAFF. The V and J genes are TRBV2 and TRBJ1-1; D is perhaps TRBD1 (5 bases). This CDR3 is built from 12 residues. V was clipped by 4 bases and J by 7 bases, with 10 bases between them. Germline V CDR1 and CDR2: SNHLY, FYNNEI.

This chain uses TRBV4-2 with TRBJ2-3; D might be TRBD2 (5 bases). V was cut by 4 bases and J by 5 bases, with 22 bases left in between. Germline CDR1 is LGHNA and CDR2 is YNFKEQ. The CDR3 totals 17 residues. The CDR3 nucleotides read TGTGCCAGCAGCCGAGTACCAGAGGCTGCGGGCGAAGATACGCAGTATTTT. Protein product: CASSRVPEAAGEDTQYF.

J is TRBJ1-5 and V is TRBV6-2 or TRBV6-3, with TRBD1 identical over 8 bases. The CDR3 is 18 amino acids. The ends lost 6 bases at V and 0 bases at J; junction bases unmatched: 13. The germline V gene has CDR1 MNHEY and CDR2 SVGEGT. CDR3 in DNA: TGTGCCAGCAGCTCCCGGACAGGGACAAAATTTAGCAATCAGCCCCAGCATTTT. As protein: CASSSRTGTKFSNQPQHF.

The chain uses TRBV3-1 (or the pseudogene TRBV3-2) and TRBJ2-7; 12 nucleotides agree with TRBD2. The germline V gene has CDR1 LGHDT and CDR2 YNNKEL (reference sequence). V gave up 1 base and J gave up 4 bases; unmatched junction bases: 14. There are 19 residues in the CDR3. Here the CDR3 reads CASSQVPTSGGPKYYEQYF. The CDR3 coding sequence is TGTGCCAGCAGCCAAGTCCCGACTAGCGGGGGCCCGAAATATTACGAGCAGTACTTC.

In DNA, the CDR3 is TGTGCCAGCAGCTTAACCACCCCTCGGGGTCTCGCTGGCTACACCTTC. Translated: CASSLTTPRGLAGYTF. The V and J genes are TRBV7-2 and TRBJ1-2; no reliable D call. CDR1 and CDR2 (germline): SGHTA, FQGNSA. Trimming stripped 2 bases from V and 7 bases from J, with 20 bases between. This CDR3 is built from 16 residues. The full variable domain, completed using reference TRBV7-2 and TRBJ1-2, is GAGVSQSPSNKVTEKGKDVELRCDPISGHTALYWYRQSLGQGLEFLIYFQGNSAPDKSGLPSDRFSAERTGGSVSTLTIQRTQQEDSAVYLCASSLTTPRGLAGYTFGSGTRLTVV.

This sequence joins TRBV9 and TRBJ2-4; D is ambiguous. Germline V lookup: CDR1 SGDLS, CDR2 YYNGEE. The CDR3 runs to 13 residues. V dropped 1 base and J dropped 5 bases, with 7 bases sitting between them. Here the CDR3 reads CASSVPEENIQYF. DNA of the CDR3: TGTGCCAGCAGCGTACCCGAGGAAAACATTCAGTACTTC.

The J gene is TRBJ2-1, the V gene TRBV5-1, with D possibly matching TRBD2 (6 bases). V was cut by 8 bases and J by 5 bases, with 20 bases left in between. Germline CDR1 is SGHRS and CDR2 is YFSETQ. The CDR3 sequence is 15 residues long. CDR3 DNA sequence: TGCGCCAGTTCGTGGGGCCGGGGGAGTCACAATGAGCAGTTCTTC. Its protein product is CASSWGRGSHNEQFF.

The V call is TRBV7-2, the J call TRBJ2-1; D is perhaps TRBD1 (6 bases). This CDR3 has 12 amino acids. The germline V and J ends were trimmed by 4 bases and 10 bases, with 11 bases remaining between them. Germline-derived CDR1 and CDR2 are SGHTA and FQGNSA. This CDR3 is CASSWLGGEQFF. Here the CDR3 DNA reads TGTGCCAGCAGCTGGTTAGGGGGAGAGCAGTTCTTC.

The rearrangement links TRBV11-2 to TRBJ1-2, with 8 bases identical to TRBD1. The CDR3 spans 15 residues. V dropped 1 base and J dropped 5; count of bases not matched to a gene: 6. Looked up from germline, CDR1 is SGHAT and CDR2 is FQNNGV. CDR3 bases: TGTGCCAGCAGCTTAGCGGGCAGGGGGCCATATGGCTACACCTTC. It specifies CASSLAGRGPYGYTF.

The V call is TRBV13, the J call TRBJ1-4; 7 bases map to TRBD1. Trimming took 5 bases from V and 5 from J; bases not matched to a gene: 11. The CDR3 sequence is 16 residues long. CDR1 and CDR2 from the germline V gene are PRHDT and FYEKMQ (reference sequence). The CDR3 protein is CASSERSTGQNEKLFF. CDR3 DNA: TGTGCCAGCAGCGAAAGATCGACAGGGCAGAATGAAAAACTGTTTTTT.

The chain couples TRBV5-1 to TRBJ1-2, with 11 bases that match TRBD1. Per germline, CDR1 SGHRS and CDR2 YFSETQ. The ends lost 4 bases at V and 0 bases at J; junction bases unmatched: 8. The CDR3 is 17 residues long. In DNA, the CDR3 is TGCGCCAGCAGCGCACCGGGACAGGGGGGAACTAACTATGGCTACACCTTC. Its protein is CASSAPGQGGTNYGYTF. Full variable domain (missing parts from reference TRBV5-1 and TRBJ1-2): KAGVTQTPRYLIKTRGQQVTLSCSPISGHRSVSWYQQTPGQGLQFLFEYFSETQRNKGNFPGRFSGRQFSNSRSEMNVSTLELGDSALYLCASSAPGQGGTNYGYTFGSGTRLTVV.

This clone was detected only once. This chain joins TRBV15 and TRBJ2-5; 13 bases align to TRBD2. The CDR3 extends over 16 amino acids. Germline V gene data show CDR1 as LNHNV and CDR2 as YYDKDF (reference sequence). The V gene end was trimmed by 4 bases and the J gene end by 5 bases; junction bases not matched to a gene: 7. CDR3 sequence reads: CATSTRTSGGWETQYF. DNA for the CDR3: TGTGCCACCAGCACGCGGACTAGCGGGGGTTGGGAGACCCAGTACTTC.

CDR3 region: CASSQSGTGDGYTF. The CDR3 DNA sequence: TGCGCCAGCAGCCAATCCGGGACAGGGGATGGCTACACCTTC. The chain has TRBV5-1 and TRBJ1-2, with 10 nucleotides matching TRBD1. Losses at the gene ends were 4 bases for V and 6 bases for J; bases not matched to a gene: 6. Germline CDR1 and CDR2: SGHRS and YFSETQ. The CDR3 has 14 amino acids.

This chain connects TRBV7-2 to TRBJ1-2; TRBD1 might be the D (5 bases). The germline V and J ends were trimmed by 1 base and 4 bases, with 13 bases remaining between them. The V gene's germline CDR1 is SGHTA and CDR2 FQGNSA. This CDR3 region has 15 residues. The CDR3 bases are TGTGCCAGCAGCTTAGGGGGGGGTGTGGGCTATGGCTACACCTTC. Residues: CASSLGGGVGYGYTF.

The chain joins TRBV5-4 to TRBJ2-3; 9 positions agree with TRBD2. The CDR3 covers 17 residues. Looked up from germline, CDR1 is SGHNT and CDR2 is YYREEE (reference sequence). Losses at the gene ends were 0 bases for V and 1 base for J; bases not matched to a gene: 6. CDR3 sequence: CASSLAAGGAGTDTQYF. The CDR3, as DNA: TGTGCCAGCAGCTTGGCGGCGGGGGGGGCGGGCACAGATACGCAGTATTTT.

This clone was observed a handful of times. The chain combines TRBV6-5 with TRBJ1-6; weak D call: TRBD1 (5 bases). This CDR3 has 13 residues. Germline V gene sequence: CDR1 MNHEY, CDR2 SVGAGI. The germline V and J ends were trimmed by 6 bases and 10 bases, with 13 bases remaining between them. CDR3 DNA sequence: TGTGCCAGCAGAGACACCAACAGGTCACCCCTCCACTTT. Protein sequence: CASRDTNRSPLHF.

The rearrangement uses TRBV11-2 and TRBJ1-6; 8 nucleotides agree with TRBD1. Germline-derived CDR1 and CDR2 are SGHAT and FQNNGV. This CDR3 has 15 residues. V trimming: 2 bases; J trimming: 10 bases; junction bases outside the gene matches: 7. This chain's CDR3 is CASSLRQGAGSPLHF. CDR3 DNA sequence: TGTGCCAGCAGCTTAAGGCAGGGGGCAGGATCACCCCTCCACTTT.

The V call is TRBV27, the J call TRBJ2-7; 9 bases agree with TRBD1. Per germline, CDR1 MNHEY and CDR2 SMNVEV (reference sequence). The CDR3 contains 14 residues. The V and J ends lost 5 bases and 4 bases, in that order; junction bases with no gene match: 6. The CDR3 DNA reads as TGTGCCAGCAGTCCCAGGGGACAGGGTTACGAGCAGTACTTC. Protein product: CASSPRGQGYEQYF.

The chain carries TRBV12-3 or TRBV12-4 and TRBJ2-1; tentative D call: TRBD1 (6 bases). With 7 bases removed from V and 9 bases from J, the gap between germline ends came to 10 bases. The CDR3 is 11 amino acids. The CDR3 loop reads CASTQGREQFF. DNA for the CDR3: TGTGCCAGCACCCAGGGGCGTGAGCAGTTCTTC.

V usage is TRBV20-1 and J usage is TRBJ2-5; D might be TRBD1 (5 bases). The CDR3 extends over 13 amino acids. The germline V gene has CDR1 DFQATT and CDR2 SNEGSKA (reference sequence). With 3 bases removed from V and 1 base from J, the gap between germline ends came to 9 bases. The CDR3 protein is CSASEQAQETQYF. CDR3 sequence (DNA): TGCAGTGCTAGTGAACAGGCCCAAGAGACCCAGTACTTC.

This chain uses TRBV7-9 with TRBJ1-2; the D gene is possibly TRBD1 (5 bases). Between the trimmed V and J ends, which lost 0 bases and 7 bases, there was a span of 15 bases. Germline-derived CDR1 and CDR2 are SEHNR and FQNEAQ (reference sequence). This CDR3 contains 15 residues. CDR3 nucleotide sequence: TGTGCCAGCAGCTTAGCCGGGACGGCCGGGGGTGGCTACACCTTC. It yields the protein CASSLAGTAGGGYTF.

This chain links TRBV7-2 with TRBJ2-4; TRBD2 matches at 16 bases. This CDR3 is built from 19 residues. V was pared by 2 bases and J by 6 bases, with 10 bases of the junction left unmatched. Germline lookup yields CDR1 SGHTA and CDR2 FQGNSA. The CDR3: CASSLSLPGLAGGINIQYF. The CDR3 coding sequence is TGTGCCAGCAGCTTAAGTCTTCCGGGACTAGCGGGGGGGATAAACATTCAGTACTTC.

The rearrangement joins TRBV9 to TRBJ2-3, with TRBD1 as a possible D gene (6 bases). Germline V CDR1 and CDR2: SGDLS, YYNGEE. The CDR3 totals 15 residues. Trimming pared 4 bases from V and 6 bases from J, leaving 18 bases between. Here the CDR3 reads CASSSRGLGRDTQYF. The CDR3 DNA follows: TGTGCCAGCAGCTCCAGGGGATTAGGTCGGGATACGCAGTATTTT.

In this sample, this clone turned up once. The chain carries TRBV6-6 and TRBJ1-6; no clear D gene. Germline lookup yields CDR1 MNHNY and CDR2 SVGAGI (reference sequence). There are 13 residues in the CDR3. Trimming pared 6 bases from V and 5 bases from J, leaving 8 bases between. In DNA form, the CDR3 reads TGTGCCAGCAGGGGAGGCGATAATTCACCCCTCCACTTT. It encodes CASRGGDNSPLHF.